The following is a TCR beta chain sequence with its context. Some clones are missing from TCRdb's copy, which holds only in-frame ones; the method was immunoSEQ multiplex PCR. This sample yields a few million clones, of which approximately 93% are seen a single time; roughly 0.36% belongs to the top ten. This CDR3 comprises 14 residues. The germline gives CDR1 SGHRS, CDR2 YFSETQ. The V and J ends lost 0 bases and 9 bases respectively, with 13 bases between them. The source of the sample is a study of shared clonotypes between healthy human individuals. What was sequenced was naive CD4+ T cells from PBMCs. Subset indicated: CD45RA+ positively selected. The gene calls are TRBV5-1 and TRBJ2-1; D not certain. This receptor was obtained from a man aged 18-30 years in good health. Some clones in this sample may be carry-over from other donors' samples. Here the CDR3 reads CASSLGSYGGEQFF. The CDR3 coding sequence is TGCGCCAGCAGCTTGGGGAGTTACGGTGGTGAGCAGTTCTTC. Full variable domain (rest looked up from reference TRBV5-1 and TRBJ2-1): KAGVTQTPRYLIKTRGQQVTLSCSPISGHRSVSWYQQTPGQGLQFLFEYFSETQRNKGNFPGRFSGRQFSNSRSEMNVSTLELGDSALYLCASSLGSYGGEQFFGPGTRLTVL.